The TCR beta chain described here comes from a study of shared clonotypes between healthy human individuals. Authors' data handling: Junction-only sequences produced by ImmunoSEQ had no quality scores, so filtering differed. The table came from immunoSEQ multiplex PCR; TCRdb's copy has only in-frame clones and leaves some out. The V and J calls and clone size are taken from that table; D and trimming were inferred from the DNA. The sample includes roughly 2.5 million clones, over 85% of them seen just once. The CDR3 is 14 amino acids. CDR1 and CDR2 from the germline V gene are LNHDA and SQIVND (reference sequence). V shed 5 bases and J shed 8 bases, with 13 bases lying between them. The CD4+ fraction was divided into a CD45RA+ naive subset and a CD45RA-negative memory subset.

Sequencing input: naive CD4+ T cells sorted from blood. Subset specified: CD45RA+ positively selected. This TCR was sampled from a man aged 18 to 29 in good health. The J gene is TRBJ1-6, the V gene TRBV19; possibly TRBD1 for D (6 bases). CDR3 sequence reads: CASSLRQVDSPLHF. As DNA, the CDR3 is TGTGCCAGTAGTCTCCGACAGGTAGATTCACCCCTCCACTTT. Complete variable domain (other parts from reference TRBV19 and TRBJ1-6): DGGITQSPKYLFRKEGQNVTLSCEQNLNHDAMYWYRQDPGQGLRLIYYSQIVNDFQKGDIAEGYSVSREKKESFPLTVTSAQKNPTAFYLCASSLRQVDSPLHFGNGTRLTVT.